Shown below are 21 T cell receptor beta chains from a single sample sequenced in a study of T-cell memory formation after mild COVID-19. From the 5' RACE reads, TCRdb called clonotypes with MiXCR, one entry per CDR3 protein. The sample carries under 250,000 distinct CDR3 sequences, approximately 15% recorded once. Sequenced material: PBMCs or a T cell subset sorted from them (not recorded which). Receptors originate from an adult woman who had mild COVID-19 (a few samples of this study predate the infection). Cell type and time point are not known.

This clonotype was seen only a few times. The rearrangement links TRBV30 to TRBJ2-7; TRBD2 aligns across 13 bases. The CDR3 runs 14 residues. V trimming: 7 bases; J trimming: 3 bases; junction bases outside the gene matches: 6. Germline CDR1 reads GTSNPN; CDR2 reads SVGIG (reference sequence). The CDR3 sequence: CAYGLAGASYEQYF. The CDR3 DNA reads TGTGCCTACGGACTAGCGGGAGCAAGCTACGAGCAGTACTTC. The whole variable domain, remainder taken from reference TRBV30 and TRBJ2-7, is SQTIHQWPATLVQPVGSPLSLECTVEGTSNPNLYWYRQAAGRGLQLLFYSVGIGQISSEVPQNLSASRPQDRQFILSSKKLLLSDSGFYLCAYGLAGASYEQYFGPGTRLTVT.

The V call is TRBV7-2, the J call TRBJ1-1; D unresolved. V lost 2 bases and J lost 8, with 15 bases in between. The CDR3 is 14 residues long. Germline V gives CDR1 SGHTA, CDR2 FQGNSA. CDR3 sequence reads: CASSLRRGRTEAFF. CDR3 DNA: TGTGCCAGCAGCTTAAGGCGAGGGCGGACCGAAGCTTTCTTT.

This clonotype has a handful of counts. CDR3: CASSLPQGPETQYF. In DNA form, the CDR3 reads TGTGCCAGCAGCTTACCGCAGGGCCCAGAGACCCAGTACTTC. The chain employs TRBV7-6 and TRBJ2-5, with D possibly TRBD1 on 5 matching bases. Germline lookup yields CDR1 SGHVS and CDR2 FNYEAQ. This CDR3 spans 14 amino acids. Trimming shortened V by 2 bases and J by 4 bases, and 11 bases separated the two germline ends.

The gene calls are TRBV12-3 or TRBV12-4 and TRBJ1-5; TRBD1 might be the D (6 bases). This CDR3 has 13 residues. The V gene lost 2 bases and the J gene lost 6 bases, with 8 bases spanning the gap. The CDR3 bases are TGTGCCAGCAGTTTATCAGGGGTTCAGCCCCAGCATTTT. Residues: CASSLSGVQPQHF.

This clonotype has a handful of counts. The chain combines TRBV29-1 with TRBJ2-7, with no clear D. The CDR3 runs to 14 residues. Per germline, CDR1 SQVTM and CDR2 ANQGSEA. Trimming took 0 bases from V and 2 from J, leaving 11 bases between them. The CDR3 nucleotides read TGCAGCGTTGAAGATGGAGTGGGCCCCTACGAGCAGTACTTC. As protein: CSVEDGVGPYEQYF.

V and J are TRBV6-5 and TRBJ1-2; the D gene is possibly TRBD1 (6 bases). Trimming pared 0 bases from V and 7 bases from J, leaving 18 bases between. The CDR3 runs 16 residues. Germline V CDR1 and CDR2: MNHEY, SVGAGI. The CDR3 sequence is CASSYSTSGGVFGYTF. The CDR3 coding sequence is TGTGCCAGCAGTTACTCGACATCCGGGGGCGTTTTTGGCTACACCTTC.

This clonotype has a handful of counts. The chain has TRBV7-2 and TRBJ1-2, with TRBD1 matching 7 bases. The junction had 5 bases not matched to a gene; V was cut back by 4 bases and J by 6 bases. Germline V gene data show CDR1 as SGHTA and CDR2 as FQGNSA. The CDR3 loop spans 13 amino acids. For the CDR3, the DNA is TGTGCCAGCAGCTCGGCCGGGACAGATGGCTACACCTTC. Protein: CASSSAGTDGYTF.

This clonotype was counted a single time. The V gene is TRBV7-2, the J gene TRBJ1-5, with 8 bases aligning to TRBD1. The CDR3 has 15 amino acids. Per germline, CDR1 SGHTA and CDR2 FQGNSA. The V segment lost 3 bases and the J segment 6 bases; nucleotides outside the gene matches: 7. CDR3: CASSFAGGAGQPQHF. Written as DNA, the CDR3 is TGTGCCAGCAGCTTCGCAGGGGGCGCGGGTCAGCCCCAGCATTTT.

A few counts support this clonotype. The chain joins TRBV6-5 to TRBJ1-1, with D hard to call. The CDR3 consists of 15 residues. The V end was cut by 0 bases, the J end by 0 bases, with 8 bases between. Germline CDR1 reads MNHEY; CDR2 reads SVGAGI. In nucleotides, the CDR3 is TGTGCCAGCAGTTACTCGGTCAGATTGAACACTGAAGCTTTCTTT. As protein: CASSYSVRLNTEAFF.

The chain employs TRBV7-2 and TRBJ1-5; no firm D call. Germline-derived CDR1 and CDR2 are SGHTA and FQGNSA. The CDR3 is made up of 14 amino acids. V was cut by 6 bases and J by 7 bases, with 16 bases left in between. CDR3 amino acids: CASSIRGRGQPQHF. The CDR3 region has the DNA TGTGCCAGCAGTATCCGCGGGAGAGGACAGCCCCAGCATTTT.

This clonotype was detected a few times. This chain links TRBV20-1 with TRBJ2-4; D is unclear. Looked up from germline, CDR1 is DFQATT and CDR2 is SNEGSKA (reference sequence). With 4 bases removed from V and 9 bases from J, the gap between germline ends came to 16 bases. The CDR3 sequence is 13 residues long. CDR3 in amino acids: CSAMGSGTIIQYF. In nucleotides, the CDR3 is TGCAGTGCTATGGGTTCGGGTACGATCATTCAGTACTTC.

In its sample, this clonotype was seen a few times. The chain has TRBV6-1 and TRBJ1-5; D remains unclear. Trimming cost V 7 bases and J 2 bases, with 6 bases left between them. The CDR3 consists of 12 residues. The germline V gene has CDR1 MNHNS and CDR2 SASEGT. The CDR3 loop is CASKAGNQPQHF. The CDR3 region has the DNA TGTGCCAGCAAGGCAGGCAATCAGCCCCAGCATTTT.

The genes are TRBV15 and TRBJ2-7, with D possibly matching TRBD1 (6 bases). The germline V gene has CDR1 LNHNV and CDR2 YYDKDF (reference sequence). V lost 0 bases, J lost 1 base, and 10 bases lay in between. The CDR3 covers 15 residues. The DNA for the CDR3 is TGTGCCACCAGCAGAGAAACAGGGTGGTCCTACGAGCAGTACTTC. Its translation: CATSRETGWSYEQYF.

This clonotype showed up just a few times. The chain carries TRBV5-1 and TRBJ2-2; D is tentatively TRBD1 or TRBD2 (5 bases each). V lost 4 bases and J 4 bases, leaving 17 bases between the germline ends. The CDR3 runs 16 residues. Germline-derived CDR1 and CDR2 are SGHRS and YFSETQ. In DNA form, the CDR3 reads TGCGCCAGCAGCCCCAATGGGGGTTCGGTCACCGGGGAGCTGTTTTTT. Protein: CASSPNGGSVTGELFF.

The chain is built from TRBV11-3 and TRBJ2-7; D perhaps matches TRBD2 (5 bases). This CDR3 spans 14 amino acids. Germline assignment: CDR1 SGHNT and CDR2 YENEEA. Trimming stripped 3 bases from V and 0 bases from J, with 9 bases between. The CDR3 region has the DNA TGTGCCAGCAGCTTTACGGCGGGCTCCTACGAGCAGTACTTC. Translated: CASSFTAGSYEQYF.

This chain joins TRBV20-1 and TRBJ2-3; D gene unclear. CDR3 length: 15 residues. Germline values: CDR1 DFQATT, CDR2 SNEGSKA (reference sequence). Trimming took off 4 bases at V and 5 bases at J, with 19 bases between the two ends. CDR3 sequence: CSATPRRASVDTQYF. CDR3 DNA: TGCAGTGCTACCCCCCGGAGAGCGTCGGTAGATACGCAGTATTTT.

The V and J genes are TRBV6-2 or TRBV6-3 and TRBJ1-1; D may be TRBD1 (5 bases). Trimming left V 6 bases short and J 4 bases short, with 18 bases between. The CDR3 totals 15 residues. The germline V gene encodes CDR1 MNHEY and CDR2 SVGEGT. CDR3 DNA: TGTGCCAGCAGGGGATCCCAGGGAGTTAGCACTGAAGCTTTCTTT. This translates into CASRGSQGVSTEAFF.

The rearrangement uses TRBV20-1 and TRBJ1-3; possibly TRBD1 for D (6 bases). Germline CDR1 DFQATT, CDR2 SNEGSKA (reference sequence). Deletions cut 2 bases from V and 8 bases from J, with 10 bases between. This CDR3 region has 12 residues. CDR3 loop: CSARPGQHTIYF. The DNA for the CDR3 is TGCAGTGCTAGACCGGGACAACACACCATATATTTT.

This clonotype was detected many times. J is TRBJ2-5 and V is TRBV5-5; D is tentatively TRBD1 or TRBD2 (5 bases each). V lost 1 base and J 1 base, leaving 11 bases between the germline ends. This CDR3 has 15 residues. The germline V gene has CDR1 SGHKS and CDR2 YYEKEE (reference sequence). The CDR3 DNA is TGTGCCAGCAGCTTGACGCCAGGGACCCAAGAGACCCAGTACTTC. Protein: CASSLTPGTQETQYF.

This chain connects TRBV11-2 to TRBJ1-1, with TRBD1 matching over 7 bases. Germline assignment: CDR1 SGHAT and CDR2 FQNNGV. V lost 5 bases to trimming and J lost 0 bases; unmatched junction nucleotides: 9. This CDR3 contains 16 residues. CDR3 amino acids: CASSPQQGIMNTEAFF. The CDR3 nucleotides read TGTGCCAGCAGCCCTCAACAGGGGATCATGAACACTGAAGCTTTCTTT.

V usage is TRBV5-1 and J usage is TRBJ1-1; perhaps TRBD1 as D (5 bases). The CDR3 spans 13 residues. Germline CDR1 SGHRS, CDR2 YFSETQ. The V end lost 0 bases, the J end lost 7 bases, and 10 bases lay between the germline ends. In DNA, the CDR3 is TGCGCCAGCAGCTTGGCCCGGGGGATTGAAGCTTTCTTT. Its translation: CASSLARGIEAFF. Full variable domain (missing parts from reference TRBV5-1 and TRBJ1-1): KAGVTQTPRYLIKTRGQQVTLSCSPISGHRSVSWYQQTPGQGLQFLFEYFSETQRNKGNFPGRFSGRQFSNSRSEMNVSTLELGDSALYLCASSLARGIEAFFGQGTRLTVV.